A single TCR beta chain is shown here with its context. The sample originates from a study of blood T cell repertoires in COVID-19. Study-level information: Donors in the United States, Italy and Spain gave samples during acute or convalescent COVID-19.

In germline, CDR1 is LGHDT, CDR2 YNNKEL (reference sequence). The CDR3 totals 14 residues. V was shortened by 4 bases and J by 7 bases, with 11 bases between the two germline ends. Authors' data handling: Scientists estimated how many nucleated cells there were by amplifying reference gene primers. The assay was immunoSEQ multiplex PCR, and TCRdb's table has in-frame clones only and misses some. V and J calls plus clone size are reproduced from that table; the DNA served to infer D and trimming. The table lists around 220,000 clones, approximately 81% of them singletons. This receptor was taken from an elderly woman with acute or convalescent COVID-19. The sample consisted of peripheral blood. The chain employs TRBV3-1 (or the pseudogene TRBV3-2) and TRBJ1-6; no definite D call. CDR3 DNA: TGTGCCAGCAGCCCCTACAGTGGAAATTCACCCCTCCACTTT. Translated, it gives CASSPYSGNSPLHF.